This entry lists 5 T cell receptor beta chains sequenced from one sample in a study of a mutant IDH1 vaccine in newly diagnosed glioma. Time point: baseline, week 1 (first vaccination visit). Stated treatment: pre-vaccination baseline after standard-of-care therapy. Sequencing was performed with immunoSEQ multiplex PCR; in TCRdb, only in-frame clones are kept and a portion is missing. The sample comprises about 88,000 clones, about 80% of which are singletons, and less than 6.5% rests with the top ten. The sample in question was PBMCs, obtained from a glioma patient treated with radiotherapy, temozolomide or both. Every receptor here comes from a man between 35 and 55 years old with glioma. Some clones in this sample may be carry-over from other donors' samples.

CDR3 sequence: CASSNNPGVETQYF. DNA for the CDR3: TGTGCCAGCAGTAATAACCCTGGGGTAGAGACCCAGTACTTC. The chain is built from TRBV25-1 and TRBJ2-5; no clear D. CDR3 length: 14 residues. V was shortened by 5 bases and J by 4 bases, with 14 bases between the two germline ends. Germline V lookup: CDR1 MGHDK, CDR2 SYGVNS.

The V and J genes are TRBV7-3 and TRBJ1-1; weak D call: TRBD1 (6 bases). The V gene's germline CDR1 is SGHTA and CDR2 FQGTGA. The V and J ends lost 9 bases and 7 bases respectively, with 18 bases between them. The CDR3 has 13 amino acids. The CDR3 is CASGRPGTSEAFF. In nucleotides, the CDR3 is TGTGCCAGTGGTCGTCCCGGGACAAGTGAAGCTTTCTTT.

This chain links TRBV9 with TRBJ1-2; D gene unclear. In germline, CDR1 is SGDLS, CDR2 YYNGEE. Trimming stripped 3 bases from V and 3 bases from J, with 3 bases between. The CDR3 has 11 amino acids. The CDR3, as DNA: TGTGCCAGCAGCGCGTACTATGGCTACACCTTC. This sequence encodes CASSAYYGYTF.

V gene TRBV10-3 combines with J gene TRBJ2-3; no firm D call. The CDR3 length is 15 residues. The germline gives CDR1 ENHRY, CDR2 SYGVKD. V dropped 6 bases and J dropped 1 base, with 14 bases sitting between them. The CDR3 region has the DNA TGTGCCATCAGGAGTACGGGTTTGGGCACAGATACGCAGTATTTT. This encodes CAIRSTGLGTDTQYF.

This chain uses TRBV18 with TRBJ2-6; D possibly corresponds to TRBD1 (7 bases). Germline V gene data show CDR1 as KGHSH and CDR2 as LQKENI. The CDR3 extends over 17 amino acids. V lost 0 bases, J lost 3 bases, and 12 bases lay in between. CDR3 region: CASSPPGGGSGANVLTF. The CDR3 nucleotides are TGTGCCAGCTCACCACCTGGAGGGGGCAGTGGGGCCAACGTCCTGACTTTC.